Each of the 27 T cell receptor beta chains below was sequenced from the same sample in a study of T cell repertoires in cytomegalovirus infection. MiXCR, applied by TCRdb to the reads, yields one record per CDR3 protein. The table records 700,000 to 950,000 distinct CDR3 sequences, around a third of them present only once. These receptors lack a known antigen. The source material was cultured CD8+ T cells from PBMCs, sampled from culture after CMV antigen stimulation. The receptor set was obtained from a human donor in good health (CMV status not recorded). Some clones in this sample may be carry-over from other donors' samples.

The chain combines TRBV27 with TRBJ2-1; D gene ambiguous. The V gene lost 4 bases and the J gene lost 3 bases, with 16 bases spanning the gap. CDR1 and CDR2 from the germline V gene are MNHEY and SMNVEV (reference sequence). CDR3 length: 16 amino acids. In DNA form, the CDR3 reads TGTGCCAGCAGTTCATACGACATTGGCCTCTACAATGAGCAGTTCTTC. This gives the protein CASSSYDIGLYNEQFF.

V usage is TRBV4-1 and J usage is TRBJ1-1; D not certain. Trimming removed 0 bases from V and 5 bases from J, with 7 bases in between. The CDR3 has 13 residues. Germline CDR1 and CDR2: MGHRA and YSYEKL. The CDR3 loop is CASSQDTRTEAFF. CDR3 sequence (DNA): TGCGCCAGCAGCCAAGATACGCGTACTGAAGCTTTCTTT.

This clonotype has only a few counts. The chain links TRBV6-1 to TRBJ1-2; D call uncertain. Trimming removed 5 bases from V and 3 bases from J, with 19 bases in between. The germline V gene encodes CDR1 MNHNS and CDR2 SASEGT. CDR3 length: 16 residues. CDR3 residues: CASSTKSWTDYYGYTF. In nucleotides, the CDR3 is TGTGCCAGCAGTACTAAGTCTTGGACGGATTACTATGGCTACACCTTC.

This clonotype has a handful of counts. The chain is built from TRBV27 and TRBJ1-2; 10 nucleotides match TRBD1. The germline V gene encodes CDR1 MNHEY and CDR2 SMNVEV (reference sequence). Trimming removed 3 bases from V and 4 bases from J; junction bases left unmatched: 2. CDR3 length equals 14 residues. CDR3 sequence: CASSLWDRGYGYTF. The CDR3 nucleotides read TGTGCCAGCAGTTTGTGGGACAGGGGCTATGGCTACACCTTC.

J is TRBJ1-2 and V is TRBV4-2; D is unresolved. Trimming shortened V by 1 base and J by 6 bases, and 6 bases separated the two germline ends. Germline lookup yields CDR1 LGHNA and CDR2 YNFKEQ. This CDR3 is 12 amino acids long. The CDR3 loop is CASSQAADGYTF. CDR3 DNA sequence: TGTGCCAGCAGCCAAGCGGCAGATGGCTACACCTTC.

At least ten counts were recorded for this clonotype. This chain links TRBV10-3 with TRBJ2-1, with 10 nucleotides matching TRBD2. Germline V gene lookup returns CDR1 ENHRY and CDR2 SYGVKD. This CDR3 is built from 17 residues. Losses at the gene ends were 3 bases for V and 2 bases for J; bases not matched to a gene: 7. CDR3 amino acids: CAISDPQRGGPYNEQFF. For the CDR3, the DNA is TGTGCCATCAGTGATCCTCAGCGGGGGGGCCCCTACAATGAGCAGTTCTTC.

This clonotype was seen repeatedly, ten times or more. The chain employs TRBV6-1 and TRBJ1-1, with D possibly TRBD1 on 5 matching bases. Trimming shortened V by 2 bases and J by 0 bases, and 13 bases separated the two germline ends. Germline CDR1 MNHNS, CDR2 SASEGT. The CDR3 has 16 amino acids. The CDR3: CASSERWDSLNTEAFF. DNA for the CDR3: TGTGCCAGCAGTGAAAGGTGGGACTCCCTGAACACTGAAGCTTTCTTT.

This clonotype was seen a handful of times. The chain combines TRBV19 with TRBJ1-2, with D perhaps TRBD1 (5 bases). V was clipped by 7 bases and J by 1 base, with 16 bases between them. The CDR3 spans 15 residues. Germline CDR1 reads LNHDA; CDR2 reads SQIVND (reference sequence). The CDR3: CASTAAWGSNYGYTF. The CDR3 DNA is TGTGCCAGTACCGCTGCCTGGGGGAGTAACTATGGCTACACCTTC.

V is TRBV6-5 and J is TRBJ2-7; D unresolved. Trimming left V 5 bases short and J 3 bases short, with 14 bases between. Germline V CDR1 and CDR2: MNHEY, SVGAGI. The CDR3 has 14 residues. CDR3 nucleotide sequence: TGTGCCAGCAGTGACGGGTCACACTTCTACGAGCAGTACTTC. Protein sequence: CASSDGSHFYEQYF.

In the case of this clonotype: One junction end disagrees with the germline gene, perhaps due to a read error. The chain has TRBV4-1 and TRBJ2-6, with 10 bases that match TRBD1. There are 18 residues in the CDR3. Germline V lookup: CDR1 MGHRA, CDR2 YSYEKL. The CDR3 nucleotides read TGTGCCAGCAGCCAAGAGACAGGGGGCGTCGGTGGGGCCAACGTCCTGACTTTC. This encodes CASSQETGGVGGANVLTF.

This clonotype was detected a few times. The rearrangement joins TRBV12-3 or TRBV12-4 to TRBJ2-2; TRBD2 agrees at 7 bases. The CDR3 runs to 16 residues. V lost 7 bases to trimming and J lost 4 bases; unmatched junction nucleotides: 12. CDR3 in amino acids: CASKSSGGGSTGELFF. Written as DNA, the CDR3 is TGTGCCAGCAAATCTAGCGGAGGTGGTAGCACCGGGGAGCTGTTTTTT.

The rearrangement uses TRBV27 and TRBJ2-5; the match to TRBD2 covers 13 bases. With V trimmed by 4 bases and J by 3 bases, 5 bases remained unmatched. Germline V gives CDR1 MNHEY, CDR2 SMNVEV (reference sequence). The CDR3 contains 16 residues. CDR3 sequence: CASSSTTSGGKETQYF. The CDR3 DNA sequence: TGTGCCAGCAGTTCAACGACTAGCGGGGGGAAAGAGACCCAGTACTTC.

This clonotype was counted a few times. The chain recombines TRBV6-2 or TRBV6-3 with TRBJ1-1; D gene uncertain. This CDR3 spans 11 amino acids. The ends were cut back, 7 bases at V and 8 bases at J, with 11 bases in the middle. CDR1 is MNHEY, CDR2 SVGEGT, per germline. CDR3 DNA: TGTGCCAGCAATCACCCTGGGGAAGCTTTCTTT. This codes for CASNHPGEAFF.

This clonotype was counted only a few times. The CDR3, as DNA: TGTGCCAGCGACCAGGGTCCTTCCTACGAGCAGTACTTC. Protein: CASDQGPSYEQYF. The genes are TRBV28 and TRBJ2-7, with D possibly being TRBD1 (5 bases). The CDR3 consists of 13 residues. Germline V gene data show CDR1 as MDHEN and CDR2 as SYDVKM. Trimming left V 8 bases short and J 1 base short, with 12 bases between.

This clonotype was recorded a few times. The V call is TRBV6-1, the J call TRBJ1-1; D is undetermined. Germline CDR1 is MNHNS and CDR2 is SASEGT. V was cut by 3 bases and J by 10 bases, with 9 bases left in between. This CDR3 region has 11 residues. The CDR3 DNA follows: TGTGCCAGCAGTGAGGGAAAGGGAGCTTTCTTT. Its protein is CASSEGKGAFF.

At least ten counts were recorded for this clonotype. The rearrangement joins TRBV7-6 to TRBJ1-4; D gene uncertain. Between the trimmed V and J ends, which lost 3 bases and 6 bases, there was a span of 5 bases. The CDR3 sequence is 12 residues long. The germline CDR1 and CDR2 sequences are SGHVS and FNYEAQ. Here the CDR3 reads CASSLGDEKLFF. CDR3 in DNA: TGTGCCAGCAGCTTGGGAGATGAAAAACTGTTTTTT. The full variable domain, in which reference TRBV7-6 and TRBJ1-4 provide the parts outside the CDR3, is GAGVSQSPRYKVTKRGQDVALRCDPISGHVSLYWYRQALGQGPEFLTYFNYEAQQDKSGLPNDRFSAERPEGSISTLTIQRTEQRDSAMYRCASSLGDEKLFFGSGTQLSVL.

The chain employs TRBV5-4 and TRBJ2-1, with 7 bases fitting TRBD2. The CDR3 has 16 residues. The germline V gene encodes CDR1 SGHNT and CDR2 YYREEE (reference sequence). The V segment lost 3 bases and the J segment 0 bases; nucleotides outside the gene matches: 6. CDR3 bases: TGTGCCAGCAGCTGGAAGCGGGAAAGCTCCTACAATGAGCAGTTCTTC. Residues: CASSWKRESSYNEQFF.

The CDR3 spells CASSPGRTADWETQYF. The CDR3 DNA reads as TGTGCCAGCAGTCCAGGTCGGACAGCCGATTGGGAGACCCAGTACTTC. This sequence joins TRBV12-3 or TRBV12-4 and TRBJ2-5, with a weak D call TRBD1 (6 bases). With 5 bases removed from V and 5 bases from J, the gap between germline ends came to 21 bases. CDR3 length: 16 amino acids.

This clonotype has just a few counts. V gene TRBV27 combines with J gene TRBJ1-2, with TRBD1 matching 8 bases. The CDR3 covers 15 residues. Per the germline V gene, CDR1 is MNHEY and CDR2 is SMNVEV (reference sequence). V gave up 6 bases and J gave up 1 base; unmatched junction bases: 7. The CDR3 protein is CASRPGQAFNYGYTF. CDR3 coding DNA: TGTGCCAGCAGGCCGGGACAGGCTTTTAACTATGGCTACACCTTC.

This sequence joins TRBV6-6 and TRBJ2-1, with D perhaps matching TRBD2 (6 bases). The CDR3 is 15 amino acids. Germline values: CDR1 MNHNY, CDR2 SVGAGI (reference sequence). V dropped 2 bases and J dropped 1 base, with 9 bases sitting between them. The CDR3 spells CASSYMGGSYNEQFF. The CDR3 DNA is TGTGCCAGCAGTTACATGGGGGGATCCTACAATGAGCAGTTCTTC.

The rearrangement uses TRBV3-1 and TRBJ2-6; the D gene is possibly TRBD2 (5 bases). This CDR3 has 17 amino acids. Germline-derived CDR1 and CDR2 are LGHDT and YNNKEL (reference sequence). The V and J ends lost 2 bases and 2 bases respectively, with 13 bases between them. The CDR3 region is CASSQSAWGAGANVLTF. The CDR3 region has the DNA TGTGCCAGCAGCCAATCCGCATGGGGAGCTGGGGCCAACGTCCTGACTTTC.

There are many counts of this clonotype. The rearrangement joins TRBV7-8 to TRBJ1-5; D not certain. V dropped 0 bases and J dropped 1 base, with 7 bases sitting between them. CDR1 and CDR2 from the germline V gene are SGHVS and FQNEAQ. There are 15 residues in the CDR3. CDR3 in DNA: TGTGCCAGCAGCTTAGCGGGTACCAGCAATCAGCCCCAGCATTTT. This codes for CASSLAGTSNQPQHF.

The sample holds a few counts of this clonotype. This chain links TRBV7-9 with TRBJ1-1; no reliable D call. Germline loops: CDR1 SEHNR, CDR2 FQNEAQ (reference sequence). V was cut by 1 base and J by 7 bases, with 16 bases left in between. The length of the CDR3 is 15 residues. The CDR3 region is CASSLVGRRSREAFF. CDR3 in DNA: TGTGCCAGCAGCTTAGTGGGCCGACGTTCGCGTGAAGCTTTCTTT.

This chain joins TRBV4-1 and TRBJ2-3; D not certain. Germline V CDR1 and CDR2: MGHRA, YSYEKL. CDR3 length equals 15 residues. V was pared by 2 bases and J by 5 bases, with 14 bases between. This CDR3 reads CASSQKPPDEDTQYF. The CDR3 nucleotides are TGCGCCAGCAGCCAAAAGCCGCCCGACGAAGATACGCAGTATTTT.

This clonotype was recorded a few times. This chain connects TRBV5-4 to TRBJ2-2; 13 bases are shared with TRBD2. The CDR3 extends over 19 amino acids. The germline gives CDR1 SGHNT, CDR2 YYREEE (reference sequence). With 4 bases clipped from V and 5 bases from J, the junction kept 14 bases outside the gene matches. CDR3 amino acids: CASSHERGLAGDRTGELFF. DNA of the CDR3: TGTGCCAGCAGCCATGAGAGAGGACTAGCGGGGGATCGTACCGGGGAGCTGTTTTTT.

This clonotype was observed at least ten times. The chain carries TRBV7-2 and TRBJ1-5; maybe TRBD1 (5 bases). Between the trimmed V and J ends, which lost 1 base and 0 bases, there was a span of 10 bases. The CDR3 has 16 residues. The V gene's germline CDR1 is SGHTA and CDR2 FQGNSA. The CDR3 is CASSLVWGRSNQPQHF. The CDR3 coding sequence is TGTGCCAGCAGCTTAGTGTGGGGCCGTAGCAATCAGCCCCAGCATTTT.

The CDR3 here is CASSLTPETQYF. The DNA for the CDR3 is TGTGCCAGCAGCCTCACCCCGGAGACCCAGTACTTC. The chain is built from TRBV7-6 and TRBJ2-5, with no clear D. The CDR3 runs 12 residues. V was trimmed by 5 bases and J by 5 bases, leaving 9 bases between them. Germline CDR1 is SGHVS and CDR2 is FNYEAQ.